The TCR beta chain under discussion was sequenced for a study of blood T cell repertoires in COVID-19. For the study at large: Some COVID-19 samples were acute and others convalescent; all came from the United States, Italy and Spain.

Those enrolled in Seattle joined during active infection and were followed longitudinally afterward. In the authors' methods: Reference gene primer amplification yielded estimated nucleated cell counts. Method: immunoSEQ multiplex PCR; TCRdb's copy keeps in-frame clones and lacks some. V and J calls and clone size follow that table, whereas D and trimming were derived from the DNA. The sample records around 180,000 clones, around 85% being singletons. Trimming stripped 5 bases from V and 3 bases from J, with 20 bases between. CDR1 is MNHEY, CDR2 SVGEGT, per germline. There are 16 residues in the CDR3.

The chain recombines TRBV6-2 or TRBV6-3 with TRBJ2-7; perhaps TRBD1 as D (5 bases). The sequenced material came from peripheral blood. The receptor was derived from a man older than 75 with COVID-19, enrolled during active disease. The CDR3 DNA follows: TGTGCCAGCAGTACCCTCTCCAGGGTTATGAGCTACGAGCAGTACTTC. As protein: CASSTLSRVMSYEQYF.